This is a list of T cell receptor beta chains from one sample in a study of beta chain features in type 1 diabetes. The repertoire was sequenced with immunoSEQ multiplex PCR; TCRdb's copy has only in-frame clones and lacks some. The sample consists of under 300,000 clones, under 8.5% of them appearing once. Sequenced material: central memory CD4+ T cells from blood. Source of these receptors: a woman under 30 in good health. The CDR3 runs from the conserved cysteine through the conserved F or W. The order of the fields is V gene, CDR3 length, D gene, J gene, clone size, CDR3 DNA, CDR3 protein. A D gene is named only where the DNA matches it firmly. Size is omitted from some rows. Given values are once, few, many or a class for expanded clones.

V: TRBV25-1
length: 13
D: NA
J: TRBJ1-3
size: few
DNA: TGTGCCAGCACGCGCAGCTCTGGAAACACCATATATTTT
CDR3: CASTRSSGNTIYF

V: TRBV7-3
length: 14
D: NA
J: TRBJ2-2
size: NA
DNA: TGTGCCAGCAGCCCGGGTGGTTCCACCGGGGAGCTGTTTTTT
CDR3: CASSPGGSTGELFF

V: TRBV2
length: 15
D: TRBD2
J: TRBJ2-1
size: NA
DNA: TGTGCCAGCAGTGAAGCGGGACTAGCCGACAATGAGCAGTTCTTC
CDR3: CASSEAGLADNEQFF

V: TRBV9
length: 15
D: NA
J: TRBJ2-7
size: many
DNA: TGTGCCAGCAGCGCCGGACCAGGGTTACACTACGAGCAGTACTTC
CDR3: CASSAGPGLHYEQYF

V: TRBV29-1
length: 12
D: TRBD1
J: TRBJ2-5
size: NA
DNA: TGCAGCGTTAGGACAGGAGAAGAGACCCAGTACTTC
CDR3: CSVRTGEETQYF

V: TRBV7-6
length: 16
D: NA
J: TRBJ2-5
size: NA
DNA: TGTGCCAGCAGCTCTAGCCCAGGGCGTCTAGGGGAGACCCAGTACTTC
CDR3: CASSSSPGRLGETQYF

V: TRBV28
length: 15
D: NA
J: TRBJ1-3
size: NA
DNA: TGTGCCAGCAGTTTGACAGTCAACTCTGGAAACACCATATATTTT
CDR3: CASSLTVNSGNTIYF

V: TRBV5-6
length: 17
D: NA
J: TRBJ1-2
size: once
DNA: TGTGCCAGCAGCTTGGAAGTTGGCAGGGTCAAAGGGTATGGCTACACCTTC
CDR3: CASSLEVGRVKGYGYTF

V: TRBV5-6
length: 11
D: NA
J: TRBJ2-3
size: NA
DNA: TGTGCCAGCAGCTTGGTCGGTCCTGAGTATTTT
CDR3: CASSLVGPEYF

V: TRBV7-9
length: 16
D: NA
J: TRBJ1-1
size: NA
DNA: TGTGCCAGCAGCCGTGGGGGGAAGGCGGTGAACACTGAAGCTTTCTTT
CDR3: CASSRGGKAVNTEAFF

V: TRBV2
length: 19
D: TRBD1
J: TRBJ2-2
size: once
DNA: TGTGCCAGCAGTGCGAAGAGCCCTGGACAGGGAACGAACACCGGGGAGCTGTTTTTT
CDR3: CASSAKSPGQGTNTGELFF

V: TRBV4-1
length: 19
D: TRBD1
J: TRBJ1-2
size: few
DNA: TGCGCCAGCAGCCTACCCCTCGGGGTGGACAGGCGACCTAACTATGGCTACACCTTC
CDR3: CASSLPLGVDRRPNYGYTF

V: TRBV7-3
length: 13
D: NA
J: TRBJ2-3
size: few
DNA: TGTGCCAGCAGCCTCGGACAGTCAGATACGCAGTATTTT
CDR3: CASSLGQSDTQYF

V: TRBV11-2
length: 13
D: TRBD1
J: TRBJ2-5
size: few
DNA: TGTGCCAGCAGCTCGGACAGGGGAGAGACCCAGTACTTC
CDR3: CASSSDRGETQYF

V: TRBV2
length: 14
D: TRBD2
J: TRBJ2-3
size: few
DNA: TGTGCCAGCAAGGCGCGGGGGGGTGCAGATACGCAGTATTTT
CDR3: CASKARGGADTQYF

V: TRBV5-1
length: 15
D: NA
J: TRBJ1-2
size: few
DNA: TGCGCCAGCAGCCAAAACTTACAGAGAGACTATGGCTACACCTTC
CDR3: CASSQNLQRDYGYTF

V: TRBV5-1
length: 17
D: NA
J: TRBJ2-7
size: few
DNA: TGCGCCAGCAGCTTGGCTCGGGGGCGGGCTGCGGGCTACGAGCAGTACTTC
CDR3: CASSLARGRAAGYEQYF

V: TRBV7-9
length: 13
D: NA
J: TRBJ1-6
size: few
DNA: TGTGCCAGCAGCCCCGGACCTAATTCACCCCTCCACTTT
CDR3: CASSPGPNSPLHF

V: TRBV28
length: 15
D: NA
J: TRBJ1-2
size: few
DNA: TGTGCCAGCAGGGTGGCCATCACAGCTAACTATGGCTACACCTTC
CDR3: CASRVAITANYGYTF

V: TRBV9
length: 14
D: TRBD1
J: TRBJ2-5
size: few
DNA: TGTGCCAGCAGCGCCCGACAGGGGCAAGAGACCCAGTACTTC
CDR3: CASSARQGQETQYF

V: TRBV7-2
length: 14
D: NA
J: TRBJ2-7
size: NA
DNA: TGTGCCAGCAGCGGCGACAGTTACTCCTACGAGCAGTACTTC
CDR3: CASSGDSYSYEQYF

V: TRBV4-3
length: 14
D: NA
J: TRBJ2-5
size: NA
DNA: TGCGCCAGCAGCCAAGACCGAAACGAAGAGACCCAGTACTTC
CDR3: CASSQDRNEETQYF

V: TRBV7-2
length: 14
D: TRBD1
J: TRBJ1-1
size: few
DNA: TGTGCCAGCAGCTCGCAAAAGGGACAGGATGAAGCTTTCTTT
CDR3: CASSSQKGQDEAFF

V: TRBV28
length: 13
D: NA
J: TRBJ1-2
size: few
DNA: TGTGCCAGCCGGGTAGGGGCTGCCTATGGCTACACCTTC
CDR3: CASRVGAAYGYTF

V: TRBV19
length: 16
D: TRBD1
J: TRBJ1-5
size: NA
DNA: TGTGCCAGTAGTATAAATGGGGACAGGGCCAATCAGCCCCAGCATTTT
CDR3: CASSINGDRANQPQHF

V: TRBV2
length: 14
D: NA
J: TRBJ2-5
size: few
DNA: TGTGCCAGCAGTGAAGGGGCGGCTCAGGAGACCCAGTACTTC
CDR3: CASSEGAAQETQYF

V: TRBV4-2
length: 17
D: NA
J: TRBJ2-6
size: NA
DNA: TGTGCCAGCAGCCAAGACTTGGGGGGTTCATGGGCCAACGTCCTGACTTTC
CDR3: CASSQDLGGSWANVLTF

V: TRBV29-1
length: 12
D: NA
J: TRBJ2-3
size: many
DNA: TGCAGCGCAAAGGGTTTCACAGATACGCAGTATTTT
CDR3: CSAKGFTDTQYF

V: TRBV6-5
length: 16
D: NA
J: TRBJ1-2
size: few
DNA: TGTGCCAGCAGTTACTCATCGGCAGGGAAGATCTATGGCTACACCTTC
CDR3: CASSYSSAGKIYGYTF

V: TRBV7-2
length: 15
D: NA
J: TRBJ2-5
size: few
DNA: TGTGCCAGCAGCCTCGCGGGCGGGATCCAAGAGACCCAGTACTTC
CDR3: CASSLAGGIQETQYF

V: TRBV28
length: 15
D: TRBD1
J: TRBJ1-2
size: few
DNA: TGTGCCAGCACCTCGAGACAGGGAGAGGTAGCTGGCTACACCTTC
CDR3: CASTSRQGEVAGYTF

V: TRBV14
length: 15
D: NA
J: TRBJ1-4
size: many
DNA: TGTGCCAGCAGTGCCAGAGGAGGGACTAATGAAAAACTGTTTTTT
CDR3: CASSARGGTNEKLFF

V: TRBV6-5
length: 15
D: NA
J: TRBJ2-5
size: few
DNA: TGTGCCAGCAGTTTGGAAAGGAGCACCCGAGAGACCCAGTACTTC
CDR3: CASSLERSTRETQYF

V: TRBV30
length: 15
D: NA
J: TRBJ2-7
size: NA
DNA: TGTGCCTGGAGTGTACAGCAGGGTTCAACCTACGAGCAGTACTTC
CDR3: CAWSVQQGSTYEQYF

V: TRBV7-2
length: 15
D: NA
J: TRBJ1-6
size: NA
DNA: TGTGCCAGCAGCTCCCGTAGCTCCTATAATTCACCCCTCCACTTT
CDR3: CASSSRSSYNSPLHF

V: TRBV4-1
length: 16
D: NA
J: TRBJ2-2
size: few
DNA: TGCGCCAGCAGCCAAAAGTTGGCAGGGAACACCGGGGAGCTGTTTTTT
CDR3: CASSQKLAGNTGELFF

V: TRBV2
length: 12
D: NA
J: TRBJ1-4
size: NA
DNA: TGTGCCAGCGCACAGGGTGGTGAAAAACTGTTTTTT
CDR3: CASAQGGEKLFF

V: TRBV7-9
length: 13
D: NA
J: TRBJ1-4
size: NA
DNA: TGTGCCAGCAAAGGTCCGGCTAATGAAAAACTGTTTTTT
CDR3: CASKGPANEKLFF

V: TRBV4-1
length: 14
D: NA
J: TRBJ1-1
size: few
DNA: TGCGCCAGCAGCCTTACAGGAGTGAACACTGAAGCTTTCTTT
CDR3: CASSLTGVNTEAFF

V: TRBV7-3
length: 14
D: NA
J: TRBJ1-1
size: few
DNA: TGTGCCAGCAGCTTAACCGGCGAGAACACTGAAGCTTTCTTT
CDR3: CASSLTGENTEAFF

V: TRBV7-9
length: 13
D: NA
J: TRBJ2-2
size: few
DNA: TGTGCCAGCAGCCTTTTGAACACCGGGGAGCTGTTTTTT
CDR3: CASSLLNTGELFF

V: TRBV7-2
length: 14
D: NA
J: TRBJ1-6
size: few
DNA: TGTGCCAGCAGCTTATTGGGAGAGGCTTCACCCCTCCACTTT
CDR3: CASSLLGEASPLHF

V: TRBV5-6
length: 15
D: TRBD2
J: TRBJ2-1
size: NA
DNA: TGTGCCAGCAGCTTTACTGCCGGGACTATGAATGAGCAGTTCTTC
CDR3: CASSFTAGTMNEQFF

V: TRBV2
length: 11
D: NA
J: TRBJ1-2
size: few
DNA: TGTGCCAGCAGGCGGGTGGCTGGCTACACCTTC
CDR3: CASRRVAGYTF

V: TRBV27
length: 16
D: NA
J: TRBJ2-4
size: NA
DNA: TGTGCCAGCAGTCCGCAATTATCCCGAGCCAAAAACATTCAGTACTTC
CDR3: CASSPQLSRAKNIQYF